The rows below give T cell receptor beta chains drawn from one sample of a study of blood T cell repertoires in COVID-19. The assay was immunoSEQ multiplex PCR, and TCRdb's table has in-frame clones only and misses some. The sample yields about 94,000 clones, about four fifths seen once. Specimen: peripheral blood. Receptors were obtained from a man aged 55 to 70 with acute or convalescent COVID-19. Both conserved end residues are part of each CDR3.

>12|TRBV9
CASSPGYNEQFF
>14|TRBV24-1
CATSDSGSLTEAFF
>15|TRBV9
CASSVGGKGTGELFF
>13|TRBV12-3/TRBV12-4
CASSLGGPNTIYF
>15|TRBV19
CASSQGLAAPNEQFF
>15|TRBV4-3
CASSQEDREDEKLFF
>15|TRBV4-1
CASSQELPGRRVQYF
>19|TRBV18
CASSPRLAGGSYSQETQYF
>13|TRBV11-2
CASSGQINQPQHF
>16|TRBV21-1
CASSKEECQRVQPQHF
>15|TRBV2
CASSVRGQGGHEQYF
>13|TRBV24-1
CATSDGQDYGYTF
>13|TRBV6-1
CASSSVQVGEQYF
>16|TRBV5-1
CASSSLGSGGQETQYF
>12|TRBV5-6
CASSLASSPLHF
>13|TRBV18
CASSSDTRSSYTF
>15|TRBV5-5
CASSTGIGAGNTIYF
>16|TRBV7-2
CASSPGQGGTGNTIYF
>13|TRBV7-2
CASSFAGDKTQYF
>14|TRBV30
CAWSVKGSGEKLFF
>16|TRBV2
CASSEFRTGLTAGYTF
>15|TRBV7-2
CASSLDSAVRAEQFF
>15|TRBV24-1
CATRGDATSTDTQYF
>14|TRBV7-3
CASSLRVNTGELFF